The present entry profiles one T cell receptor (beta chain) with its context. This clone's antigen is unknown. No quality values exist for individual bases; no much larger clone is one base distant. The immunoSEQ Assay, a bias-controlled multiplex PCR, was used to amplify TCRbeta CDR3 regions from genomic DNA. Regarding the original processing steps: The number of nucleated cells in each sample was estimated from the amplification of reference gene primers within the assay. To quantify the absolute abundance of each unique TCRbeta CDR3 rearrangement, sequence reads were collapsed and filtered. For each sample, productive Simpson clonality was calculated by taking the square root of Simpson's diversity index across productive rearrangements. The source is immuneACCESS, and TCRdb retained only in-frame sequences with V and J called. Part of the clones is not carried over; for the studies checked, unresolved V genes explain less than half of this, and the remainder is unexplained. That table supplies the V and J calls and clone size; D and trimming were determined from the DNA. The sample table holds fewer than 500,000 clones, of which around 90% were seen once. Of the sample, 0.7% falls within the top ten clones.

Enrolling through a virtual design, the prospective study's participants ranged in age from roughly 18 to 89 years and lived across roughly 24 United States geographic areas. Cohort assignment in the prospective study relied on participant-reported clinical history from a screening survey and a study questionnaire. ImmuneRACE Cohort 3 recovered participants were defined by two consecutive negative NP/OP PCR tests, healthcare professional clearance, or symptom resolution. Each participant in the prospective study had whole blood, serum and a nasopharyngeal or oropharyngeal swab collected by mobile phlebotomists. Participants in the prospective study had the option to provide additional blood draws and questionnaires over a 2-month period. Blood samples from the prospective study were shipped frozen or at room temperature prior to DNA extraction. The data are from a study of blood T cell repertoires in COVID-19 (dated by TCRdb to about 2020). Turning to the overall study: The collaborator samples originated in the United States, Italy and Spain and spanned the acute and convalescent phases of COVID-19. HLA class I and class II types, where available, came from metadata supplied by the sample provider rather than from assay-based typing. A freely available public database, intended as a resource for researchers studying the immune response to SARS-CoV-2, is where the repertoires were released. The sample metadata nearly always contained a de-identified subject ID, COVID-19 status, age in years and sex. The prospective study material was composed of cDNA or gDNA derived from T cells, B-cell-depleted T cells, or PBMCs. The dataset comprised deeply sampled blood TCRbeta repertoires from subjects exposed to, actively infected with, or recovered from COVID-19. Samples came from the ongoing ImmuneRACE study (first 160 participants) plus 1,254 subjects from 6 global collaborators. Study-wide findings and limitations: The amount of clinical and demographic metadata varied by source and participant and was provided uncurated.

Spanning cysteine to phenylalanine, the CDR3 consists of 13 amino acids. Kept here is only the CDR3 DNA, which spans 39 bases and is read in frame from base 1. Trimming at the junction amounts to 1 base on V and 5 bases on J, and the germline ends lie 8 bases apart. The CDR1 and CDR2 encoded by the germline V gene are SGHVS and FQNEAQ. The chain couples TRBV7-8 to TRBJ1-1; the D gene is not confidently resolved. This receptor was identified in a woman aged 18-30 years who had recovered from COVID-19. The specimen sequenced was PBMCs or T cells enriched from blood (not recorded which). The nucleotide sequence reads TGTGCCAGCAGCTTAGGAGGGAGAACTGAAGCTTTCTTT. This encodes CASSLGGRTEAFF.